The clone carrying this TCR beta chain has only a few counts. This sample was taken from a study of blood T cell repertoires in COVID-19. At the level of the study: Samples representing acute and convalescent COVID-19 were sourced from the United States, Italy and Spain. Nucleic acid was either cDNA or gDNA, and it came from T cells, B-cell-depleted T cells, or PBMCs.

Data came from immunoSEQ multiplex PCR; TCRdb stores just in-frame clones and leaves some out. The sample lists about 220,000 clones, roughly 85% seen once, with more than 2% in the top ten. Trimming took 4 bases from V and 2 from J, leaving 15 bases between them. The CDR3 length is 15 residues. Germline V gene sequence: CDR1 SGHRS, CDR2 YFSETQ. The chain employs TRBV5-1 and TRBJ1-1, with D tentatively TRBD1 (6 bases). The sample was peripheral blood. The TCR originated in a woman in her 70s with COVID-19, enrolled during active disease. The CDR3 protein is CASSVTGNPNTEAFF. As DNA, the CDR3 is TGCGCCAGCAGCGTTACAGGGAACCCAAACACTGAAGCTTTCTTT. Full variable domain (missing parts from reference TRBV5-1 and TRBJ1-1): KAGVTQTPRYLIKTRGQQVTLSCSPISGHRSVSWYQQTPGQGLQFLFEYFSETQRNKGNFPGRFSGRQFSNSRSEMNVSTLELGDSALYLCASSVTGNPNTEAFFGQGTRLTVV.